Below are 30 T cell receptor beta chains sequenced from a single sample in a study of OX40 agonist ivuxolimab in advanced cancers. Sequencing used immunoSEQ multiplex PCR; TCRdb keeps in-frame clones, though not all of them. The sample lists under 100,000 clones; about 90% were seen once. Sequencing used CD4+ or CD8+ T cells sorted from blood, obtained in a trial of the OX40 agonist ivuxolimab. These receptors all come from an adult with an advanced solid tumor such as melanoma, head and neck, liver or kidney cancer.

The rearrangement links TRBV30 to TRBJ2-7, with D tentatively TRBD2 (6 bases). Germline V CDR1 and CDR2: GTSNPN, SVGIG (reference sequence). V was shortened by 3 bases and J by 0 bases, with 9 bases between the two germline ends. This CDR3 has 13 residues. CDR3 sequence (DNA): TGTGCCTGGAGCCGGGGGAGCTCCTACGAGCAGTACTTC. Protein sequence: CAWSRGSSYEQYF.

The V and J genes are TRBV5-1 and TRBJ1-2; D remains unclear. The CDR3 length is 14 residues. CDR1 and CDR2 (germline): SGHRS, YFSETQ. The V gene lost 0 bases and the J gene lost 4 bases, with 10 bases spanning the gap. The CDR3 DNA is TGCGCCAGCAGCTTGGTTGACCCCCTCTATGGCTACACCTTC. It translates to CASSLVDPLYGYTF. Looking up the rest from reference TRBV5-1 and TRBJ1-2 gives the full variable domain: KAGVTQTPRYLIKTRGQQVTLSCSPISGHRSVSWYQQTPGQGLQFLFEYFSETQRNKGNFPGRFSGRQFSNSRSEMNVSTLELGDSALYLCASSLVDPLYGYTFGSGTRLTVV.

The V and J genes are TRBV7-3 and TRBJ2-3, with a tentative D call TRBD2 (6 bases). The CDR3 is 14 residues long. The germline CDR1 and CDR2 sequences are SGHTA and FQGTGA. Trimming took 3 bases from V and 5 from J, leaving 12 bases between them. CDR3 residues: CASSFFSGGDTQYF. CDR3 coding DNA: TGTGCCAGCAGCTTCTTTAGCGGCGGAGATACGCAGTATTTT.

The chain has TRBV15 and TRBJ2-5; perhaps TRBD2 as D (6 bases). CDR1 and CDR2 from the germline V gene are LNHNV and YYDKDF (reference sequence). V was clipped by 4 bases and J by 5 bases, with 14 bases between them. The length of the CDR3 is 14 residues. The CDR3, as DNA: TGTGCCACCAGCACGGCGGGAAGTGGGGAGACCCAGTACTTC. Encoded protein: CATSTAGSGETQYF.

This chain uses TRBV9 with TRBJ1-1; a possible D gene is TRBD1 (6 bases). Deletions cut 7 bases from V and 4 bases from J, with 17 bases between. This CDR3 contains 14 residues. Germline V gene lookup returns CDR1 SGDLS and CDR2 YYNGEE. The CDR3 loop reads CASGRGRFVTEAFF. The DNA for the CDR3 is TGTGCCAGCGGAAGGGGGAGGTTTGTCACTGAAGCTTTCTTT.

J is TRBJ1-2 and V is TRBV10-2, with D maybe TRBD1 (6 bases). From germline, CDR1 is WSHSY and CDR2 SAAADI. Trimming shortened V by 7 bases and J by 4 bases, and 13 bases separated the two germline ends. This CDR3 is built from 13 residues. CDR3 protein: CASTSGQFYGYTF. DNA for the CDR3: TGCGCCAGCACTTCCGGACAGTTCTATGGCTACACCTTC.

The genes are TRBV2 and TRBJ1-2; no firm D call. Germline-derived CDR1 and CDR2 are SNHLY and FYNNEI. This CDR3 comprises 14 residues. V shed 6 bases and J shed 6 bases, with 17 bases lying between them. In DNA form, the CDR3 reads TGTGCCAGCAGGGGTTCTTTGGGATCTCATGGCTACACCTTC. It translates to CASRGSLGSHGYTF. Using reference TRBV2 and TRBJ1-2 for the parts outside the CDR3, the full variable domain is EPEVTQTPSHQVTQMGQEVILRCVPISNHLYFYWYRQILGQKVEFLVSFYNNEISEKSEIFDDQFSVERPDGSNFTLKIRSTKLEDSAMYFCASRGSLGSHGYTFGSGTRLTVV.

The chain employs TRBV27 and TRBJ2-3, with D perhaps TRBD1 (8 bases). Germline values: CDR1 MNHEY, CDR2 SMNVEV (reference sequence). V gave up 1 base and J gave up 6 bases, with 14 bases separating them. The CDR3 has 15 amino acids. The CDR3 DNA reads as TGTGCCAGCAGTTTATACAGGGGGGGGAAGGATACGCAGTATTTT. Its translation: CASSLYRGGKDTQYF.

The rearrangement joins TRBV19 to TRBJ2-1; the D gene could be TRBD1 or TRBD2 (7 bases each). CDR3 length equals 17 residues. Germline values: CDR1 LNHDA, CDR2 SQIVND (reference sequence). V was shortened by 4 bases and J by 4 bases, with 20 bases between the two germline ends. The CDR3 sequence is CASSTMRGGQRYNEQFF. CDR3 DNA: TGTGCCAGTAGTACTATGAGGGGGGGACAGAGATACAATGAGCAGTTCTTC.

J is TRBJ2-6 and V is TRBV19; D is perhaps TRBD2 (5 bases). The CDR3 is 14 amino acids. V dropped 8 bases and J dropped 0 bases, with 8 bases sitting between them. Germline loops: CDR1 LNHDA, CDR2 SQIVND (reference sequence). The CDR3 spells CASLDSSGANVLTF. CDR3 nucleotide sequence: TGTGCCAGTTTGGACTCCTCTGGGGCCAACGTCCTGACTTTC.

The chain carries TRBV2 and TRBJ2-6; no definite D call. The V end was cut by 5 bases, the J end by 2 bases, with 4 bases between. The CDR3 contains 13 residues. Germline loops: CDR1 SNHLY, CDR2 FYNNEI. CDR3 sequence reads: CASSSPGANVLTF. The CDR3 region has the DNA TGTGCCAGCAGTTCCCCTGGGGCCAACGTCCTGACTTTC.

Here the CDR3 reads CASSPSWGSAYNEQFF. CDR3 coding DNA: TGTGCCAGCAGCCCCTCGTGGGGGAGCGCGTACAATGAGCAGTTCTTC. This rearrangement joins TRBV7-3 to TRBJ2-1; either TRBD1 or TRBD2 may fit D (5 bases each). V lost 5 bases to trimming and J lost 4 bases, with 18 bases between them. Germline loops: CDR1 SGHTA, CDR2 FQGTGA. The length of the CDR3 is 16 residues.

The J gene is TRBJ2-3, the V gene TRBV5-1; D gene ambiguous. CDR1 is SGHRS, CDR2 YFSETQ, per germline. V shed 3 bases and J shed 0 bases, with 11 bases lying between them. The CDR3 contains 15 residues. In DNA form, the CDR3 reads TGCGCCAGCAGCTGGTCAGGTGGAAGCACAGATACGCAGTATTTT. It yields the protein CASSWSGGSTDTQYF.

This sequence joins TRBV5-1 and TRBJ1-1, with D unclear. The germline V gene has CDR1 SGHRS and CDR2 YFSETQ. The CDR3 covers 14 residues. The V end was cut by 4 bases, the J end by 0 bases, with 10 bases between. The CDR3 region is CASSGGPLNTEAFF. CDR3 nucleotides: TGCGCCAGCAGCGGCGGACCTTTGAACACTGAAGCTTTCTTT.

This chain links TRBV19 with TRBJ2-2, with D maybe TRBD2 (5 bases). The germline V gene has CDR1 LNHDA and CDR2 SQIVND (reference sequence). This CDR3 is built from 17 residues. Trimming shortened V by 2 bases and J by 6 bases, and 19 bases separated the two germline ends. CDR3 DNA: TGTGCCAGTAGTATAACGGCAGGCAGACGGACTTCCGGGGAGCTGTTTTTT. It yields the protein CASSITAGRRTSGELFF. The full variable domain, completed using reference TRBV19 and TRBJ2-2, is DGGITQSPKYLFRKEGQNVTLSCEQNLNHDAMYWYRQDPGQGLRLIYYSQIVNDFQKGDIAEGYSVSREKKESFPLTVTSAQKNPTAFYLCASSITAGRRTSGELFFGEGSRLTVL.

This sequence joins TRBV9 and TRBJ2-1; 9 bases map to TRBD2. The CDR3 has 15 residues. Germline V lookup: CDR1 SGDLS, CDR2 YYNGEE. The V and J ends lost 0 bases and 8 bases, in that order; junction bases with no gene match: 6. The CDR3 loop is CASSVVASGTHEQFF. CDR3 DNA: TGTGCCAGCAGCGTAGTAGCTAGCGGGACGCATGAGCAGTTCTTC.

The rearrangement joins TRBV5-4 to TRBJ1-2; D is unclear. The V gene's germline CDR1 is SGHNT and CDR2 YYREEE (reference sequence). V dropped 1 base and J dropped 2 bases, with 6 bases sitting between them. CDR3 length: 13 amino acids. CDR3 protein: CASSLRQNYGYTF. The CDR3 nucleotides are TGTGCCAGCAGCTTGCGTCAAAACTATGGCTACACCTTC.

The CDR3 nucleotides read TGTGCCAGCAGTCCCCCCCCACAGGAGGGGATCTACGAGCAGTACTTC. It specifies CASSPPPQEGIYEQYF. V is TRBV27 and J is TRBJ2-7, with D possibly TRBD2 on 6 matching bases. Trimming cost V 5 bases and J 3 bases, with 20 bases left between them. This CDR3 is built from 16 residues. Germline-derived CDR1 and CDR2 are MNHEY and SMNVEV (reference sequence).

V is TRBV5-4 and J is TRBJ1-3; D remains ambiguous. V lost 1 base, J lost 0 bases, and 5 bases lay in between. Germline V CDR1 and CDR2: SGHNT, YYREEE (reference sequence). CDR3 length equals 14 residues. The DNA of the CDR3 is TGTGCCAGCAGCTTGCCGGGCTCTGGAAACACCATATATTTT. The encoded protein is CASSLPGSGNTIYF.

V is TRBV28 and J is TRBJ2-4; D may be TRBD2 (5 bases). Germline-derived CDR1 and CDR2 are MDHEN and SYDVKM. The CDR3 is 14 amino acids. Deletions cut 5 bases from V and 5 bases from J, with 13 bases between. The CDR3 DNA follows: TGTGCCAGCAGTAATTCCGGGAAACAAAACATTCAGTACTTC. This gives the protein CASSNSGKQNIQYF.

This chain uses TRBV6-5 with TRBJ1-6; D gene uncertain. V was shortened by 10 bases and J by 7 bases, with 17 bases between the two germline ends. Germline CDR1 reads MNHEY; CDR2 reads SVGAGI. CDR3 length equals 14 residues. The CDR3 loop reads CATYGTAKNSPLHF. CDR3 nucleotide sequence: TGTGCCACCTACGGAACAGCCAAAAATTCACCCCTCCACTTT.

The V and J genes are TRBV19 and TRBJ1-3, with 9 bases lining up with TRBD1. Germline CDR1 and CDR2: LNHDA and SQIVND (reference sequence). Trimming cost V 7 bases and J 0 bases; bases outside gene matches: 16. This CDR3 region has 19 residues. CDR3 amino acids: CASTRWDRVSPLSGNTIYF. In DNA form, the CDR3 reads TGTGCCAGTACGCGATGGGACAGGGTGTCCCCACTCTCTGGAAACACCATATATTTT.

The rearrangement links TRBV6-6 to TRBJ1-5, with D perhaps matching TRBD1 (5 bases). The CDR3 covers 13 residues. Trimming took off 5 bases at V and 6 bases at J, with 11 bases between the two ends. The germline CDR1 and CDR2 sequences are MNHNY and SVGAGI (reference sequence). The CDR3 DNA is TGTGCCAGCAGTATCGGGGGGAGTCAGCCCCAGCATTTT. It specifies CASSIGGSQPQHF.

This sequence joins TRBV28 and TRBJ1-2; TRBD1 matches 11 bases. The CDR3 runs 14 residues. With 3 bases clipped from V and 8 bases from J, the junction kept 5 bases outside the gene matches. Germline V gene sequence: CDR1 MDHEN, CDR2 SYDVKM. The chain's CDR3 is CASSFPGTGGGYTF. The CDR3 DNA follows: TGTGCCAGCAGTTTCCCCGGGACAGGGGGAGGCTACACCTTC.

The chain employs TRBV6-1 and TRBJ2-7, with D uncertain. CDR1 and CDR2 from the germline V gene are MNHNS and SASEGT. This CDR3 has 15 residues. V was trimmed by 6 bases and J by 0 bases, leaving 15 bases between them. DNA of the CDR3: TGTGCCAGCAGGGCTAACACCCTCAGCTCCTACGAGCAGTACTTC. It translates to CASRANTLSSYEQYF.

V and J are TRBV5-4 and TRBJ2-3, with D perhaps TRBD1 or TRBD2 (5 bases each). The germline gives CDR1 SGHNT, CDR2 YYREEE (reference sequence). The CDR3 contains 15 residues. Trimming cost V 3 bases and J 2 bases, with 13 bases left between them. CDR3 protein: CASSSGTSLTDTQYF. DNA of the CDR3: TGTGCCAGCAGCTCCGGGACCTCCCTCACAGATACGCAGTATTTT.

This clone was detected only once. The rearrangement joins TRBV7-2 to TRBJ2-3; D is unclear. The CDR3 has 16 residues. Germline CDR1 reads SGHTA; CDR2 reads FQGNSA. V was pared by 1 base and J by 0 bases, with 11 bases between. CDR3 sequence (DNA): TGTGCCAGCAGCTTAGGACTGACCACTAGCACAGATACGCAGTATTTT. Translation gives CASSLGLTTSTDTQYF.

This clone came up a few times. This chain connects TRBV5-1 to TRBJ2-3; TRBD2 might be the D (6 bases). This CDR3 has 15 amino acids. V shed 1 base and J shed 5 bases, with 14 bases lying between them. Germline V gives CDR1 SGHRS, CDR2 YFSETQ. CDR3 loop: CASSLPRGFVDTQYF. The CDR3 bases are TGCGCCAGCAGCTTGCCACGGGGGTTTGTAGATACGCAGTATTTT.

The chain carries TRBV5-5 and TRBJ2-7; D possibly corresponds to TRBD2 (6 bases). This CDR3 contains 13 residues. The ends were cut back, 3 bases at V and 5 bases at J, with 12 bases in the middle. Germline V gene data show CDR1 as SGHKS and CDR2 as YYEKEE (reference sequence). The CDR3 protein is CASSSTWGDEQYF. The CDR3 DNA reads as TGTGCCAGCAGCTCCACGTGGGGGGACGAGCAGTACTTC.

The chain links TRBV28 to TRBJ2-2; 15 nucleotides match TRBD2. Germline V lookup: CDR1 MDHEN, CDR2 SYDVKM. Losses at the gene ends were 6 bases for V and 4 bases for J; bases not matched to a gene: 12. CDR3 length: 19 amino acids. The CDR3 loop reads CASRPYRTSGRVSTGELFF. In nucleotides, the CDR3 is TGTGCCAGCAGACCATATAGGACTAGCGGGAGGGTCAGCACCGGGGAGCTGTTTTTT.